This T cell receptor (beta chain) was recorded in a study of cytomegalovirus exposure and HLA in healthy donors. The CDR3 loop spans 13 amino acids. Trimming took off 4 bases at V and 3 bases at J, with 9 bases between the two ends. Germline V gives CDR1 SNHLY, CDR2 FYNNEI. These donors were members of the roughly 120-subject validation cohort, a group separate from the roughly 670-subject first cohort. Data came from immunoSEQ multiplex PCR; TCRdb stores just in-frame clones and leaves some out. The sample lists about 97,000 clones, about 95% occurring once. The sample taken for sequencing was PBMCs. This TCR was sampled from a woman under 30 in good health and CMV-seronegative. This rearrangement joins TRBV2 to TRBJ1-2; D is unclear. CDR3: CASSAGPDYGYTF. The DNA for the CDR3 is TGTGCCAGCAGTGCAGGTCCCGACTATGGCTACACCTTC.